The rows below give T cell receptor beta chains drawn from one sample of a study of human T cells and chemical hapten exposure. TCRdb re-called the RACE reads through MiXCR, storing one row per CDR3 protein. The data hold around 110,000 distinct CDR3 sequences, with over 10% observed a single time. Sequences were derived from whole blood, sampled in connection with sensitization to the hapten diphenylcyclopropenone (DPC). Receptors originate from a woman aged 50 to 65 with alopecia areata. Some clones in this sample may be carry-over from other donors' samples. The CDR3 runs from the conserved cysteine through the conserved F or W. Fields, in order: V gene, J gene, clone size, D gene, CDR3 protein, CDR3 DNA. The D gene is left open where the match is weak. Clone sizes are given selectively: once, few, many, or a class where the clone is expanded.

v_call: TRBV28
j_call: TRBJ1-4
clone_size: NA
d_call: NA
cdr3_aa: CATVGRQREKLFF
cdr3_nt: TGTGCCACCGTGGGCCGGCAGCGTGAAAAACTGTTTTTT

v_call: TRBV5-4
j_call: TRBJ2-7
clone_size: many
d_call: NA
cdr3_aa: CASSQVETPSYEQYF
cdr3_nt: TGTGCCAGCAGCCAAGTAGAGACCCCCTCCTACGAGCAGTACTTC

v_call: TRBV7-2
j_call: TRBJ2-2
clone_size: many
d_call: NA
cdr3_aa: CASSFAGSGELFF
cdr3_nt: TGTGCCAGCAGCTTTGCAGGGTCCGGGGAGCTGTTTTTT

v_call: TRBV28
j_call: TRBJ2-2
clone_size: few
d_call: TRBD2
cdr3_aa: CASGVGGEGTGELFF
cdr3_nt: TGTGCCAGCGGGGTCGGAGGGGAGGGAACCGGGGAGCTGTTTTTT

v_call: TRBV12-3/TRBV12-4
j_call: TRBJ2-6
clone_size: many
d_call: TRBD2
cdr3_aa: CASSRLADTFSGANVLTF
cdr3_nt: TGTGCCAGCAGCCGACTAGCCGACACCTTTTCTGGGGCCAACGTCCTGACTTTC

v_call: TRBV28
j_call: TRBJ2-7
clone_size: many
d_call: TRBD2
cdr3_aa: CASSLYAPGSGSMDEQYF
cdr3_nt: TGTGCCAGCAGTTTATACGCCCCGGGTAGCGGGAGTATGGACGAGCAGTACTTC

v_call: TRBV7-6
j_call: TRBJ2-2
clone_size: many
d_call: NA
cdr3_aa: CASSLESAGPNTGELFF
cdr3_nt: TGTGCCAGCAGCTTAGAATCGGCGGGACCGAACACCGGGGAGCTGTTTTTT

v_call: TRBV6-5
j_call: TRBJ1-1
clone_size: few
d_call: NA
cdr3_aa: CASSYVGVVRTEAFF
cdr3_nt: TGTGCCAGCAGTTACGTGGGAGTAGTCCGCACTGAAGCTTTCTTT

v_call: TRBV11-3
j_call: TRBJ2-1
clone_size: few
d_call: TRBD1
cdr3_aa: CASSWKTGALITYNEQFF
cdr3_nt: TGTGCCAGCAGCTGGAAAACAGGGGCCCTAATAACCTACAATGAGCAGTTCTTC

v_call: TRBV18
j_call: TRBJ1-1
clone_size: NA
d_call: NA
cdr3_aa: CASSPPVTESAEAFF
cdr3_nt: TGTGCCAGCTCACCACCAGTGACAGAATCCGCTGAAGCTTTCTTT

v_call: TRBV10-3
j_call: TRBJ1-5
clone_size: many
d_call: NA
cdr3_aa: CATLPEQGSGSNQPQHF
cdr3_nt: TGTGCCACCCTCCCGGAACAGGGATCGGGAAGCAATCAGCCCCAGCATTTT

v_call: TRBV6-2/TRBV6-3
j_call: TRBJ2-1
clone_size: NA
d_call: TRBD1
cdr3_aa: CASSSQDRGEQFF
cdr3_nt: TGTGCCAGCAGTTCACAGGACAGGGGTGAGCAGTTCTTC

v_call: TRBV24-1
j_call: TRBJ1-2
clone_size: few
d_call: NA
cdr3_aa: CATSDRRTTLNYGYTF
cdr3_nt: TGTGCCACCAGTGACAGGCGGACGACGCTAAACTATGGCTACACCTTC

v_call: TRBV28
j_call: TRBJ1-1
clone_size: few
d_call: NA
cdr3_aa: CASSSRTVEAFF
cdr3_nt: TGTGCCAGCAGTTCGCGGACGGTAGAAGCTTTCTTT

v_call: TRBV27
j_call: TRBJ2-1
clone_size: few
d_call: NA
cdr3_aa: CASSPGSIAGSYNEQFF
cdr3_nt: TGTGCCAGCAGTCCGGGGTCCATAGCAGGTTCCTACAATGAGCAGTTCTTC

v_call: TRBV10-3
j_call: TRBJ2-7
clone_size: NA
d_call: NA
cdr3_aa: CAISESSAHYEQYF
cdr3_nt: TGTGCCATCAGTGAGTCATCGGCCCACTACGAGCAGTACTTC

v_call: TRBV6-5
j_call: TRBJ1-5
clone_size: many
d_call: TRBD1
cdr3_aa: CASSRDRGGNQPQHF
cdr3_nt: TGTGCCAGCAGTAGAGACAGGGGTGGCAATCAGCCCCAGCATTTT

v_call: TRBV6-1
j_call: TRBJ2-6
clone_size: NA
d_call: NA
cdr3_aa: CASSPGGEVYVLTF
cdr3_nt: TGTGCCAGCAGCCCCGGGGGTGAAGTATACGTCCTGACTTTC

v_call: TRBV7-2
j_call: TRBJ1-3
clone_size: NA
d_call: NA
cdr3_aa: CASSLARNTIYF
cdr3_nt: TGTGCCAGCAGCTTAGCAAGAAACACCATATATTTT

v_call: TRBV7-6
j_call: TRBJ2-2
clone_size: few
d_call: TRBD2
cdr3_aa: CASSLAGSSGNTGELFF
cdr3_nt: TGTGCCAGCAGCTTAGCGGGGTCTAGCGGGAACACCGGGGAGCTGTTTTTT

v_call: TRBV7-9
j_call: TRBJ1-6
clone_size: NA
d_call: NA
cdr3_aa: CASRSEQDSPLHF
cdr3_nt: TGTGCCAGCAGGAGTGAGCAGGATTCACCCCTCCACTTT

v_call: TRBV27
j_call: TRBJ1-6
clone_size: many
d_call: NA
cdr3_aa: CASRLGVYNSPLHF
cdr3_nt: TGTGCCAGCCGGCTGGGGGTCTATAATTCACCCCTCCACTTT

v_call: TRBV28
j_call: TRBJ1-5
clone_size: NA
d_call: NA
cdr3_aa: CASSLHSQPQHF
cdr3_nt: TGTGCCAGCAGTTTACACAGTCAGCCCCAGCATTTT

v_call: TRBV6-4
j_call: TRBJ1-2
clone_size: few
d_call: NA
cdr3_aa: CASSSRTAGHGYTF
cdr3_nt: TGTGCCAGCAGTTCCCGGACAGCGGGCCATGGCTACACCTTC

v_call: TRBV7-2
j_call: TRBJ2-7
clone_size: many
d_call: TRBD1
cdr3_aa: CASILRGQSYEQYF
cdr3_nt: TGTGCCAGCATCCTGAGGGGGCAGAGCTACGAGCAGTACTTC

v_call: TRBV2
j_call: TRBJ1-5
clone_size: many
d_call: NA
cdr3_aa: CASREDRWGNQPQHF
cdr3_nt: TGTGCCAGCAGGGAAGACAGGTGGGGCAATCAGCCCCAGCATTTT

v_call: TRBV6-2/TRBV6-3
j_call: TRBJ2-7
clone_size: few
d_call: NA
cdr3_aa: CASSYLRGVYEQYF
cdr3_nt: TGTGCCAGCAGTTACTTGCGCGGGGTTTACGAGCAGTACTTC

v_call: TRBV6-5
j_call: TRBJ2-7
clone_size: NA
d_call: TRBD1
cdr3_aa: CASRSPTGVSYEQYF
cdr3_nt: TGTGCCAGCAGATCCCCTACAGGGGTGTCCTACGAGCAGTACTTC

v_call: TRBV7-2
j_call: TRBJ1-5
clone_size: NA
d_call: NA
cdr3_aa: CASSRLYARNQPQHF
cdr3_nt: TGTGCCAGCAGCCGTCTATATGCGCGCAATCAGCCCCAGCATTTT

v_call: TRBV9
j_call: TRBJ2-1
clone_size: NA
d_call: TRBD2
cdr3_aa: CASSPAGLAGGRNEQFF
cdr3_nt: TGTGCCAGCAGCCCCGCGGGACTAGCGGGGGGGAGGAATGAGCAGTTCTTC

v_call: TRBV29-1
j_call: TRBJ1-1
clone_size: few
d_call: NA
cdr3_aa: CSVDEAFF
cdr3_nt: TGCAGCGTAGATGAAGCTTTCTTT

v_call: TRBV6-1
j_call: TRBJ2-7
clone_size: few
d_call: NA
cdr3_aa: CASSEGHEQYF
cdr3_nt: TGTGCCAGCAGTGAGGGACACGAGCAGTACTTC

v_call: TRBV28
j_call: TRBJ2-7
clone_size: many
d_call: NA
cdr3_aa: CASLKMDGTYEQYF
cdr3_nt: TGTGCCAGCCTTAAAATGGACGGGACCTACGAGCAGTACTTC

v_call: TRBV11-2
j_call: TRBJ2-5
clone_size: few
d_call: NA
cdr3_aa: CASSPAGEGATQYF
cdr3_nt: TGTGCCAGCAGCCCTGCTGGGGAGGGGGCGACCCAGTACTTC

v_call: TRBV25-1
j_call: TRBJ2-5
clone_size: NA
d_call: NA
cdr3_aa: CASSEGGWTQETQYF
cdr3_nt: TGTGCCAGCAGTGAAGGGGGGTGGACCCAAGAGACCCAGTACTTC

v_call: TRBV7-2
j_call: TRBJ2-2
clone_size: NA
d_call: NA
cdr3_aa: CASRRAPTGELFF
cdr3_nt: TGTGCCAGCAGACGGGCCCCTACCGGGGAGCTGTTTTTT

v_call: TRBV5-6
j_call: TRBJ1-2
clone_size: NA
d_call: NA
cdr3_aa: CASSNWYTGVYGYTF
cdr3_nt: TGTGCCAGCAGCAATTGGTATACGGGGGTCTATGGCTACACCTTC

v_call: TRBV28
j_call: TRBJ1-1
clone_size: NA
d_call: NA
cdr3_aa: CASKAGSAYAFF
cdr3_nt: TGTGCCAGCAAAGCAGGATCGGCTTATGCTTTCTTT

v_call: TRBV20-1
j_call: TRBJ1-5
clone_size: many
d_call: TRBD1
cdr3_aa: CSASGTGEIRSNQPQHF
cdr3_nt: TGCAGTGCTAGCGGGACAGGGGAAATCAGGAGCAATCAGCCCCAGCATTTT